This entry describes one TCR beta chain. What it recognizes is unknown. The sample originates from a study of vaccination and CD4 T cells after COVID-19. Study results and limitations: Nearly all convalescent vaccine-specific clones, 304 of 307, recognized only SARS-CoV-2 spike.

Once obtained from cultured CD4+ T cells, the DNA was sequenced using the Oncomine TCR Beta short-read assay. TCRdb analysed the PCR reads with MiXCR anew, one entry per CDR3 protein. The repertoire holds around 19,000 distinct CDR3 sequences, with roughly 50% as singletons. The treatment is: approximately nine-day PBMC culture with coronavirus spike peptide pools or control peptides (ViraFEST assay). V was trimmed by 3 bases and J by 5 bases, leaving 11 bases between them. This CDR3 is 14 amino acids long. The germline gives CDR1 SGHTA, CDR2 FQGNSA. This chain joins TRBV7-2 and TRBJ1-5; tentative D call: TRBD1 (6 bases). Sequencing was performed on CD4+ T cells from blood, cultured in vitro. The sequence was obtained from a human donor who had recovered from COVID-19. The CDR3 DNA sequence: TGTGCCAGCAGCTTGATAGGGGGGGATCAGCCCCAGCATTTT. Translation gives CASSLIGGDQPQHF.